The 5 T cell receptor beta chains presented below share a single source sample, sequenced in a study of blood T cells in healthy people across ages. The use of a sample-barcoded 5' primer and a J-beta primer mix characterized a second PCR of 7 to 11 cycles. TCRdb reanalysed the 5' RACE reads using MiXCR and keeps one entry per CDR3 protein. The table shows about 640,000 distinct CDR3 sequences, with approximately 30% occurring only once. The material sequenced was blood. All receptors derive from a woman older than 75 in good health.

In its sample, this clonotype was seen many times. In DNA form, the CDR3 reads TGCAGTGCTCCAGTCCGACAGGGGGCTAATTCACCCCTCCACTTT. Translated, it gives CSAPVRQGANSPLHF. The chain joins TRBV20-1 to TRBJ1-6; 10 bases fit TRBD1. Germline CDR1 reads DFQATT; CDR2 reads SNEGSKA (reference sequence). This CDR3 spans 15 amino acids. The V and J ends lost 5 bases and 6 bases, in that order; junction bases with no gene match: 7.

The V and J genes are TRBV7-2 and TRBJ2-3; D uncertain. Per germline, CDR1 SGHTA and CDR2 FQGNSA. This CDR3 comprises 13 residues. V was shortened by 3 bases and J by 12 bases, with 16 bases between the two germline ends. The CDR3 region is CASSLPSRNYQYF. CDR3 coding DNA: TGTGCCAGCAGCTTGCCGAGTCGGAACTATCAGTATTTT.

Details on this clonotype: This may be a read error, as it is one base from a much larger clone. The chain carries TRBV12-3 or TRBV12-4 and TRBJ2-3; perhaps TRBD2 as D (5 bases). V gave up 2 bases and J gave up 1 base, with 7 bases separating them. The CDR3 totals 14 residues. The CDR3 spells CASSLRGCTDTQYF. The CDR3 DNA reads TGTGCCAGCAGTTTACGAGGGTGCACAGATACGCAGTATTTT.

This clonotype was picked up a small number of times. A single base separates this from a much larger clone, so it may be a read error. The V call is TRBV20-1, the J call TRBJ2-5; no reliable D call. Judging by the DNA end, TRBJ2-1 fits better; the J call may be wrong. CDR3 size: 13 residues. Germline V gives CDR1 DFQATT, CDR2 SNEGSKA (reference sequence). The CDR3 spells CSARQEIQETQFF. For the CDR3, the DNA is TGCAGTGCTAGACAGGAAATCCAAGAGACCCAGTTCTTC.

This CDR3 reads CASSPYGTGGASTDTQYF. For the CDR3, the DNA is TGTGCCAGCAGCCCATACGGGACAGGGGGCGCCAGCACAGATACGCAGTATTTT. V gene TRBV7-9 combines with J gene TRBJ2-3; 12 bases are shared with TRBD1. Per the germline V gene, CDR1 is SEHNR and CDR2 is FQNEAQ (reference sequence). This CDR3 comprises 18 residues. Trimming at V came to 5 bases and at J to 0 bases, leaving 9 bases not matched to a gene.